This TCR beta chain was identified during a study of T cells in women clearing cervical HPV infection (dated by TCRdb to 2016 to 2019). For the wider study: Cases were some 26 women with histologically confirmed HPV16-related CIN3 or worse, including a couple of invasive cancers. The exploratory proof-of-principle case-control study was nested within the Guanacaste HPV Natural History Study in Costa Rica and compared TCR repertoires across cervical HPV16 outcomes. HLA typing was available for only a few women, so HLA type could not be excluded as a confounder. The 20 to 25 controls were women who cleared a single incident HPV16 infection within 12 months without developing precancer or cancer. As quality controls, five blinded duplicates were added to each group, bringing the total to roughly 60 samples made up of some 50 participants and 10 or so replicates. Cases were matched to controls by age within five years and by the year the sample was collected. Among cases, blood sampling occurred a median of 149 days after lesion detection, with an interquartile range of roughly 85 to 210 days. Blood from cases was collected at the visit at which the lesion was first identified, whereas blood from controls was collected once infection was no longer detected. The parent cohort enrolled 10,049 women aged 18 or older in Guanacaste, Costa Rica, in about 1992 to 1995 and followed the women for six to eight years. Median age was about 30 years in cases versus roughly 37 in controls, and baseline characteristics did not differ significantly. The full study reports these points: CIN3+ cases had significantly higher TCR repertoire richness than controls across sequencing depths, but evenness did not differ between the groups. Because the number of T cells in each sample was unknown, differences in richness could reflect differing T-cell content rather than repertoire biology. Cases had lower TRBV6-7 relative abundance than controls (0.11% versus 0.16%; Bonferroni P = 0.0008). Because of the cross-sectional design, the study could not determine whether the associations came before infection or resulted from infection, and neither effector/memory subsets nor HPV-specific T cells were isolated. Random forest classifiers combining richness and V gene abundances distinguished cases from controls with an estimated AUC of more than 0.8.

Concerning this clone: The target of this receptor is not known. The DNA ends 3 residues before the CDR3 does, and the rest of the CDR3 is filled in from the germline J gene.

V loses 7 bases of germline sequence and J loses 2 bases, and the interval between the two ends is 13 bases. The germline V gene (reference sequence) gives CDR1 as LNHDA and CDR2 as SQIVND. The CDR3 contains 14 residues, cysteine and phenylalanine counted. The DNA shown is the part of the CDR3 that was read: 33 bases, in frame from base 1. Every participant had a single incident cervical HPV16 infection, and prevalent HPV16 infections were excluded. Cervical HPV DNA was detected with MY09/MY11 PCR, and genotyping was done by dot-blot hybridization. More than 14 mL of heparinized blood were centrifuged, and the buffy coat was split into aliquots, frozen at -30 degrees C, and then kept at -80 degrees C. QIAGEN kits were used to extract genomic DNA from the buffy coat specimens. The immunoSEQ assay used multiplex PCR to amplify TCR beta CDR3 regions from an average of approximately 1,200 ng of genomic DNA per sample. Primer bias was corrected in the assay by using a complete synthetic TCR repertoire to establish an amplification baseline. The amplicons were sequenced using the Illumina platform. Regarding the original processing steps: Sequence errors were corrected by clustering with frequency ratios and a modified nearest-neighbor algorithm, and the sequences were then analyzed in the immunoSEQ Analyzer using IMGT gene definitions. At each rarefaction depth, TCR richness and evenness were averaged across 20 rarefaction repeats, and any sample with fewer sequences than the depth was left out. Relative abundances of V, D and J genes were compared between groups using Wilcoxon rank sum tests, with FDR correction applied. In the blinded duplicates, the intraclass correlation was just under 97% for TCR richness and averaged around 78% across more than 65 gene segments. In its TCRdb copy, this immuneACCESS table keeps in-frame sequences only and misses some clones. Where compared with another copy, unresolved V genes explain less than half of these, and the others have no known cause. That table supplies the V and J calls and clone size; D and trimming were determined from the DNA. The table held for this sample gives around 39,000 clones. The ten largest clones capture 6.4% of the sample.

The rearrangement joined TRBV19 to TRBJ2-3; possibly the D gene is TRBD2, per 5 matching bases. This clonotype originated in a woman aged 18-70 years with a cervical HPV16 infection that either progressed to CIN3+ or cleared (not recorded which). The sequenced sample consisted of blood buffy coat. The CDR3 here reads CASMDSRNTDTQYF. The part of the CDR3 DNA that was read is TGTGCCAGTATGGACTCCAGAAACACAGATACG.